The text below deals with one TCR beta chain. Original handling: The authors estimated nucleated cell counts from reference gene primer amplification. Assay: immunoSEQ multiplex PCR; the TCRdb copy retains only in-frame clones and omits some. D and trimming come from the DNA, and the V and J calls and clone size come from that table. The sample includes 84,000 or so clones, around nine tenths of them seen just once. The data are from a study of blood T cell repertoires in COVID-19. As for the study in general: Samples of COVID-19 (acute and convalescent) were obtained from the United States, Italy and Spain. The cDNA or gDNA used as material had been derived from T cells, B-cell-depleted T cells, or PBMCs.

The sequence was obtained from a man aged 55 to 69 with acute or convalescent COVID-19. The sample consisted of peripheral blood.

CDR3 nucleotides: TGTGCCAGCAGTAGGGACAGTAACTACGAGCAGTACTTC. Encoded protein: CASSRDSNYEQYF. The chain uses TRBV6-6 and TRBJ2-7; TRBD1 aligns across 7 bases. Germline V gene lookup returns CDR1 MNHNY and CDR2 SVGAGI (reference sequence). There are 13 residues in the CDR3. V shed 5 bases, J shed 3 bases, and the junction held 4 bases outside the gene matches.